This entry lists 14 T cell receptor beta chains sequenced from one sample in a study of PD-1 blockade in mismatch repair-deficient tumors (dated by TCRdb to about 2017). The library was produced with the immunoSEQ multiplex PCR assay. TCRdb took over this immuneACCESS table, retaining in-frame rearrangements with V and J assigned. Such tables are incomplete; in checked studies, under half of the missing clones stem from an unresolved V gene, and the remainder is unexplained. This sample holds tens of thousands of clones; about 91% were observed only once. Over 11% of the sample is held by the ten biggest clonotypes. Sample: peripheral blood, taken 52 weeks after starting pembrolizumab. These receptors were taken from an adult with mismatch repair-deficient cancer.

The rearrangement joins TRBV16 to TRBJ2-7; TRBD1 or TRBD2 may be the D gene (6 bases each). The V gene's germline CDR1 is KGHSY and CDR2 FQNENV. The CDR3 length is 14 residues. V lost 4 bases, J lost 5 bases, and 15 bases lay in between. The CDR3 nucleotides are TGTGCCAGCAGCCTGACCGGGGGCTGGGACGAGCAGTACTTC. Translated, it gives CASSLTGGWDEQYF.

The genes are TRBV27 and TRBJ2-7; 8 bases line up with TRBD1. Germline values: CDR1 MNHEY, CDR2 SMNVEV (reference sequence). V shed 5 bases and J 3 bases; nucleotides not matched to a gene: 3. This CDR3 is 13 amino acids long. The CDR3 nucleotides read TGTGCCAGCAGTGTGACAGGGGACTACGAGCAGTACTTC. Translated: CASSVTGDYEQYF.

DNA of the CDR3: TGTGCCAGCAGCTTAGAGTGGGGCCTCAACGGCAATGAGCAGTTCTTC. Translating gives CASSLEWGLNGNEQFF. V usage is TRBV7-2 and J usage is TRBJ2-1, with a possible D match to TRBD1 (5 bases). This CDR3 comprises 16 residues. V lost 1 base to trimming and J lost 6 bases, with 16 bases between them. Germline values: CDR1 SGHTA, CDR2 FQGNSA.

V is TRBV7-9 and J is TRBJ2-1, with a weak D call TRBD1 (6 bases). V lost 10 bases, J lost 5 bases, and 18 bases lay in between. Germline V gene lookup returns CDR1 SEHNR and CDR2 FQNEAQ (reference sequence). The CDR3 has 14 amino acids. CDR3 sequence: CATQGPSRNNEQFF. The CDR3 coding sequence is TGTGCCACCCAGGGGCCTAGCAGAAACAATGAGCAGTTCTTC.

This clone was detected only a few times. V usage is TRBV2 and J usage is TRBJ1-5, with a possible D match to TRBD1 (6 bases). The CDR3 has 12 residues. The V gene lost 9 bases and the J gene lost 7 bases, with 13 bases spanning the gap. Germline assignment: CDR1 SNHLY and CDR2 FYNNEI. This chain's CDR3 is CASTQGGQPQHF. The CDR3 nucleotides read TGTGCCAGTACACAGGGAGGGCAGCCCCAGCATTTT. Full variable domain (rest looked up from reference TRBV2 and TRBJ1-5): EPEVTQTPSHQVTQMGQEVILRCVPISNHLYFYWYRQILGQKVEFLVSFYNNEISEKSEIFDDQFSVERPDGSNFTLKIRSTKLEDSAMYFCASTQGGQPQHFGDGTRLSIL.

The CDR3 reads CASSKTGTNNYEQYF. The CDR3 nucleotides are TGTGCCAGCAGCAAGACCGGGACAAACAACTACGAGCAGTACTTC. This chain links TRBV6-6 with TRBJ2-7, with D tentatively TRBD1 (6 bases). Trimming cost V 6 bases and J 3 bases, with 18 bases left between them. CDR3 length: 15 residues. Germline-derived CDR1 and CDR2 are MNHNY and SVGAGI (reference sequence).

The CDR3 is CAIRDSYEQYF. CDR3 in DNA: TGTGCCATCAGGGACAGCTACGAGCAGTACTTC. The chain couples TRBV10-3 to TRBJ2-7, with D possibly TRBD1 on 6 matching bases. The CDR3 sequence is 11 residues long. The V gene's germline CDR1 is ENHRY and CDR2 SYGVKD. Trimming shortened V by 6 bases and J by 3 bases, and 6 bases separated the two germline ends.

The rearrangement links TRBV6-1 to TRBJ2-1; perhaps TRBD1 as D (6 bases). Germline CDR1 reads MNHNS; CDR2 reads SASEGT. The CDR3 runs to 14 residues. V dropped 6 bases and J dropped 7 bases, with 16 bases sitting between them. Here the CDR3 reads CASRIPGTPNEQFF. DNA for the CDR3: TGTGCCAGCAGAATACCCGGGACACCGAATGAGCAGTTCTTC.

The V gene is TRBV5-4, the J gene TRBJ2-1, with unresolved D. Germline CDR1 and CDR2: SGHNT and YYREEE (reference sequence). The CDR3 has 13 amino acids. V lost 0 bases and J 6 bases, leaving 7 bases between the germline ends. The CDR3 DNA sequence: TGTGCCAGCAGCTTGGGCCCAGGCAATGAGCAGTTCTTC. This translates into CASSLGPGNEQFF. Looking up the rest from reference TRBV5-4 and TRBJ2-1 gives the full variable domain: ETGVTQSPTHLIKTRGQQVTLRCSSQSGHNTVSWYQQALGQGPQFIFQYYREEENGRGNFPPRFSGLQFPNYSSELNVNALELDDSALYLCASSLGPGNEQFFGPGTRLTVL.

The J gene is TRBJ2-7, the V gene TRBV4-1; D may be TRBD1 (5 bases). CDR3 length: 13 amino acids. Trimming left V 4 bases short and J 1 base short, with 8 bases between. Germline assignment: CDR1 MGHRA and CDR2 YSYEKL. The CDR3 nucleotides read TGCGCCAGCAGCCTGGACATTTCCTACGAGCAGTACTTC. Translated: CASSLDISYEQYF.

The genes are TRBV6-1 and TRBJ2-4; D gene uncertain. There are 13 residues in the CDR3. Trimming left V 7 bases short and J 1 base short, with 8 bases between. Looked up from germline, CDR1 is MNHNS and CDR2 is SASEGT. CDR3 region: CASTWRAKNIQYF. DNA for the CDR3: TGTGCCAGCACCTGGCGGGCCAAAAACATTCAGTACTTC.

The chain joins TRBV6-1 to TRBJ2-6; TRBD1 or TRBD2 may be the D gene (6 bases each). V was pared by 3 bases and J by 3 bases, with 9 bases between. This CDR3 is built from 15 residues. Germline loops: CDR1 MNHNS, CDR2 SASEGT. In DNA form, the CDR3 reads TGTGCCAGCAGTGATGGGGGGCTTGGGGCCAACGTCCTGACTTTC. Amino acid sequence: CASSDGGLGANVLTF.

This chain uses TRBV7-9 with TRBJ2-7, with 14 nucleotides matching TRBD2. This CDR3 contains 16 residues. The V gene's germline CDR1 is SEHNR and CDR2 FQNEAQ (reference sequence). V shed 5 bases, J shed 6 bases, and the junction held 9 bases outside the gene matches. CDR3 sequence: CASSPGLAGGLGEQYF. The DNA of the CDR3 is TGTGCCAGCAGCCCTGGACTAGCGGGAGGTTTGGGCGAGCAGTACTTC.

In this sample, this clone turned up a few times. The sample contains more than one DNA sequence encoding this CDR3. V usage is TRBV11-2 and J usage is TRBJ2-7; D gene unclear. Germline assignment: CDR1 SGHAT and CDR2 FQNNGV. There are 12 residues in the CDR3. Trimming removed 1 base at V and 4 bases at J, with 5 bases between. Here the CDR3 DNA reads TGTGCCAGCAGCTTAGGGAGTTACGAGCAGTACTTC. This translates into CASSLGSYEQYF.